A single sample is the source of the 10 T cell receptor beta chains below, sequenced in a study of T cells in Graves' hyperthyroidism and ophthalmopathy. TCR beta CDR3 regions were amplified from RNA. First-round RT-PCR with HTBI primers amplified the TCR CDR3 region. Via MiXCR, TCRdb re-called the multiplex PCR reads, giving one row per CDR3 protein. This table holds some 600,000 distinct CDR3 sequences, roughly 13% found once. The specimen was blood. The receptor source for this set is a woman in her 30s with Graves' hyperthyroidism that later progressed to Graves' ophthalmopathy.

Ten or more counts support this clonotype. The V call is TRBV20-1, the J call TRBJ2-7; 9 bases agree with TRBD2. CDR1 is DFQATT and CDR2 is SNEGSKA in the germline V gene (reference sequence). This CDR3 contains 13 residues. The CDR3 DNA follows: TGCAGCCCAGATTCTAGCGGGATCCCCGAGCAGTACTTC. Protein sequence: CSPDSSGIPEQYF.

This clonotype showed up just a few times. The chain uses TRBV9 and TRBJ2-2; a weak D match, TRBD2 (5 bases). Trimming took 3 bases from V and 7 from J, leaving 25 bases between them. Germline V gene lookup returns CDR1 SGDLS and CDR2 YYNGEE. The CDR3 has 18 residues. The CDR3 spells CASSARPDSPGILGELFF. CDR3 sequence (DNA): TGTGCCAGCAGCGCCCGGCCGGACTCCCCGGGGATCCTCGGGGAGCTGTTTTTT.

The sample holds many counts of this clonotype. For the CDR3, the DNA is TGCAGCGTTGTCGTAGCGGGAGGTCCTGGCGAGACCCAGTACTTC. This encodes CSVVVAGGPGETQYF. The chain recombines TRBV29-1 with TRBJ2-5; 10 bases align to TRBD2. Per germline, CDR1 SQVTM and CDR2 ANQGSEA. The length of the CDR3 is 15 residues. V was pared by 4 bases and J by 5 bases, with 10 bases of the junction left unmatched.

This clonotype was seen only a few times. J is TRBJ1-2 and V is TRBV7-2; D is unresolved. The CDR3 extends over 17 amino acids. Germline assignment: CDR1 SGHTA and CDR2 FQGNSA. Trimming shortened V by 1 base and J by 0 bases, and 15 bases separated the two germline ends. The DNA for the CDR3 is TGTGCCAGCAGCTTAGTAACCGGGCAGAGAGCTAACTATGGCTACACCTTC. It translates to CASSLVTGQRANYGYTF.

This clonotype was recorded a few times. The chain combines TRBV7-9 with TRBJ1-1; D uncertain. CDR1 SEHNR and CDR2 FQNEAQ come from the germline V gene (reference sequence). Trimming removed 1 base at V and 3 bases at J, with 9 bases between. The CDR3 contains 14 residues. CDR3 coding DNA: TGTGCCAGCAGCTTAGGGTCCGGGGACACTGAAGCTTTCTTT. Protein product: CASSLGSGDTEAFF.

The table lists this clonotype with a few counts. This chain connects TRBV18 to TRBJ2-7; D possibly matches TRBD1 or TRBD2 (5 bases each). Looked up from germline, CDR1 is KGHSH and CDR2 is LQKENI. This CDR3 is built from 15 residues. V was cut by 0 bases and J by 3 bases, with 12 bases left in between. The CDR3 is CASSPPTRGVYEQYF. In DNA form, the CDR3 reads TGTGCCAGCTCACCACCGACTCGGGGCGTCTACGAGCAGTACTTC.

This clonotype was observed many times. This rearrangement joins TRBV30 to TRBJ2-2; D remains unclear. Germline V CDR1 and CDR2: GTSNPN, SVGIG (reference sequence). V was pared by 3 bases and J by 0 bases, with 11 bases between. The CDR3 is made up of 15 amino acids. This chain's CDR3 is CAWRRMESNTGELFF. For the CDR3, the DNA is TGTGCCTGGAGGCGGATGGAATCGAACACCGGGGAGCTGTTTTTT.

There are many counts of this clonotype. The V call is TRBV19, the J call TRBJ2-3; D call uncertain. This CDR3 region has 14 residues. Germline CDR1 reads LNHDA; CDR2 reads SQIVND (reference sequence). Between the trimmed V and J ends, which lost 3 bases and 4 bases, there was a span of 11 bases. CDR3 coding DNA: TGTGCCAGTAGTATCTTGGGGTCCGCAGATACGCAGTATTTT. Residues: CASSILGSADTQYF.

This chain's CDR3 is CASSQERSSGSRTDTQYF. DNA for the CDR3: TGTGCCAGCAGCCAAGAGCGGTCTAGCGGGAGCCGCACAGATACGCAGTATTTT. The rearrangement links TRBV4-2 to TRBJ2-3; TRBD2 matches 10 bases. This CDR3 region has 18 residues. Trimming cost V 0 bases and J 1 base; bases outside gene matches: 7. CDR1 LGHNA and CDR2 YNFKEQ come from the germline V gene.

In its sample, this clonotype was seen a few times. In DNA form, the CDR3 reads TGCAGTGCCCTGGACCGCTCCTACGAGCAGTACTTC. Its translation: CSALDRSYEQYF. The chain couples TRBV20-1 to TRBJ2-7; D not resolved. Germline V CDR1 and CDR2: DFQATT, SNEGSKA (reference sequence). V was pared by 6 bases and J by 0 bases, with 9 bases between. There are 12 residues in the CDR3.